These 7 T cell receptor beta chains originate from one sample sequenced in a study of blood T cell repertoires in COVID-19. Produced via immunoSEQ multiplex PCR; TCRdb's table is partial and in-frame only. Of 390,000 or so clones listed, just under 90% are singletons. The sequenced sample was PBMCs or T cells enriched from blood (not recorded which). These receptors originate from a woman between 45 and 60 years old who had recovered from COVID-19.

This clone has only one observation. The chain couples TRBV7-2 to TRBJ2-3, with 9 positions matching TRBD2. The trim removed 2 bases at V and 2 bases at J, leaving 8 bases unmatched. The CDR3 contains 17 residues. From germline, CDR1 is SGHTA and CDR2 FQGNSA. This CDR3 reads CASSLSGGWSITDTQYF. CDR3 DNA sequence: TGTGCCAGCAGCTTAAGCGGGGGGTGGTCCATCACAGATACGCAGTATTTT.

The V call is TRBV14, the J call TRBJ2-7; no definite D call. The CDR3 has 12 residues. CDR1 is SGHDN, CDR2 FVKESK, per germline. Deletions cut 1 base from V and 4 bases from J, with 5 bases between. This chain's CDR3 is CASSQVVYEQYF. The CDR3 coding sequence is TGTGCCAGCAGCCAAGTAGTTTACGAGCAGTACTTC.

The V call is TRBV27, the J call TRBJ1-5; no definite D call. The germline V and J ends were trimmed by 6 bases and 3 bases, with 18 bases remaining between them. The CDR3 runs to 16 residues. CDR1 and CDR2 from the germline V gene are MNHEY and SMNVEV (reference sequence). DNA of the CDR3: TGTGCCAGCAGCCCTAGGTTGTTGACTAACAATCAGCCCCAGCATTTT. Protein sequence: CASSPRLLTNNQPQHF.

The genes are TRBV30 and TRBJ2-7; 8 bases are a match to TRBD1. The CDR3 contains 16 residues. The germline gives CDR1 GTSNPN, CDR2 SVGIG (reference sequence). Losses at the gene ends were 3 bases for V and 6 bases for J; bases not matched to a gene: 16. Here the CDR3 DNA reads TGTGCCTGGAGGCCTTTGGGGCAGGGGGCCGCCTCCGAGCAGTACTTC. It translates to CAWRPLGQGAASEQYF. Using reference TRBV30 and TRBJ2-7 for the parts outside the CDR3, the full variable domain is SQTIHQWPATLVQPVGSPLSLECTVEGTSNPNLYWYRQAAGRGLQLLFYSVGIGQISSEVPQNLSASRPQDRQFILSSKKLLLSDSGFYLCAWRPLGQGAASEQYFGPGTRLTVT.

This clone was recorded once. The V and J genes are TRBV24-1 and TRBJ2-7; TRBD2 might be the D (5 bases). This CDR3 has 13 residues. Germline CDR1 reads KGHDR; CDR2 reads SFDVKD. The V gene lost 5 bases and the J gene lost 2 bases, with 9 bases spanning the gap. CDR3: CATSVAGAYEQYF. CDR3 coding DNA: TGTGCCACCAGTGTCGCGGGTGCCTACGAGCAGTACTTC.

CDR3 DNA sequence: TGTGCCAGCAGTCGGGACAGGACAGTCACTGAAGCTTTCTTT. Translating it yields CASSRDRTVTEAFF. The chain employs TRBV6-5 and TRBJ1-1; 8 bases agree with TRBD1. The CDR3 runs to 14 residues. Germline V CDR1 and CDR2: MNHEY, SVGAGI. V lost 5 bases and J lost 4; bases outside the gene matches: 6.

This chain links TRBV5-6 with TRBJ2-2; 8 bases line up with TRBD2. V dropped 1 base and J dropped 9; count of bases not matched to a gene: 14. There are 17 residues in the CDR3. The germline CDR1 and CDR2 sequences are SGHDT and YYEEEE. CDR3 DNA: TGTGCCAGCAGCTTGAGTGCAGCGGGGGTTATACTTAGGGAGCTGTTTTTT. This sequence encodes CASSLSAAGVILRELFF.